The clone carrying this T cell receptor (beta chain) was detected once. It was with 60 Vbeta and 13 Jbeta primers that the PCR ran. The assay was immunoSEQ multiplex PCR, and TCRdb's table has in-frame clones only and misses some. The table includes some 180,000 clones, about 83% detected once. The entry originates in a study of cytomegalovirus exposure and HLA in healthy donors. Germline V gives CDR1 SGHDT, CDR2 YYEEEE. The CDR3 totals 15 residues. The V and J ends lost 4 bases and 3 bases, in that order; junction bases with no gene match: 7. The chain couples TRBV5-6 to TRBJ2-7, with 10 bases that match TRBD2. The TCR sequence derives from a man in his forties or fifties in good health and CMV-seropositive. Material for sequencing was PBMCs. The CDR3 reads CASSRGSGGGYEQYF. CDR3 in DNA: TGTGCCAGCAGCCGAGGAAGCGGGGGGGGCTACGAGCAGTACTTC.